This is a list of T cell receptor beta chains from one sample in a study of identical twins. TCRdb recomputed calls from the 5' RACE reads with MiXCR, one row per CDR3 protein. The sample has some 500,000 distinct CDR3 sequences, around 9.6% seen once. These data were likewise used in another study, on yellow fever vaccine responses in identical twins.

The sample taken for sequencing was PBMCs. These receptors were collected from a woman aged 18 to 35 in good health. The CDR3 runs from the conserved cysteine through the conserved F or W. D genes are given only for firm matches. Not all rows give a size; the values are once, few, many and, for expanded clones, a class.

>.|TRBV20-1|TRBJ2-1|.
TGCAGTGCTAGAGATTGGGCGGGGCAATCCTACAATGAGCAGTTCTTC
CSARDWAGQSYNEQFF
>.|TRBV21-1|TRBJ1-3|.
TGTGCCAGCAGCGAAAGGAAGCCCGGCAGCCACTCTGGAAACACCATATATTTT
CASSERKPGSHSGNTIYF
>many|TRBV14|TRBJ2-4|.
TGTGCCAGCAGCCAAGAGGCGCTACTGGGCATTCAGTACTTC
CASSQEALLGIQYF
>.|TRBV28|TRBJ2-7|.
TGTGCCAGCAGCGTTAAGCGGCCCCCCTACGAGCAGTACTTC
CASSVKRPPYEQYF
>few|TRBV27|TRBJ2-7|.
TGTGCCAGCAGTCCATTAAGGGGATCTGGCATTGAGTACTTC
CASSPLRGSGIEYF
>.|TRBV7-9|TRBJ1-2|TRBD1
TGTGCCAGCAGCGGAGGGACAGAGCGTGGGGGCTACACCTTC
CASSGGTERGGYTF
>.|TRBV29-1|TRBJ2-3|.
TGCAGCGTTGAAGACACCACAGATACGCAGTATTTT
CSVEDTTDTQYF
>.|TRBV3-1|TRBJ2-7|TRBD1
TGTGCCAGCAGCCGCCGCACGACAGGGAATACCTACGAGCAGTACTTC
CASSRRTTGNTYEQYF
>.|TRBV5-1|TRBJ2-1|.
TGCGCCAGCAGCCCCTGGACCCCACGCGGAAATGAGCAGTTCTTC
CASSPWTPRGNEQFF
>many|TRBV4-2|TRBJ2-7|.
TGTGCCAGCAGCCAAGAAGTAGGCAGATACTACGAGCAGTACTTC
CASSQEVGRYYEQYF
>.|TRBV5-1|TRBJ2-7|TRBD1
TGCGCCAGCAAAGCGTCCGGGACAGGGGACTACGAGCAGTACTTC
CASKASGTGDYEQYF
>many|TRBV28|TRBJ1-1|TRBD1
TGTGCCAGCAGCACCTCCGGGACAGGGTGGCGCATGGCTTTCTTT
CASSTSGTGWRMAFF